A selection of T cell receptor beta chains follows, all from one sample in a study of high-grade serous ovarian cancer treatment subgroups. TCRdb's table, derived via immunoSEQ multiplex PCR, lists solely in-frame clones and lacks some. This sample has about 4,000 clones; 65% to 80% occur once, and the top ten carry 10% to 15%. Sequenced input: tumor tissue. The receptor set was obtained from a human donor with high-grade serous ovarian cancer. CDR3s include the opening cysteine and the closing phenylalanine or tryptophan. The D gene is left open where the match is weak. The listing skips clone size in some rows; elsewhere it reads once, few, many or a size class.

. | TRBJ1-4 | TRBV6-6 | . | TGTGCCAGCAGTTCCCAGACCCTGATACTTAATGAAAAACTGTTTTTT | CASSSQTLILNEKLFF
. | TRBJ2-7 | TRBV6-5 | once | TGTGCCGCCTGGGGGAGCCCCTACGAGCAGTACTTC | CAAWGSPYEQYF
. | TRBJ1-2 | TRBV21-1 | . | TGTGCCAGCAGCAAAGAGACCTACAGGGGGGCTTACTATGGCTACACCTTC | CASSKETYRGAYYGYTF
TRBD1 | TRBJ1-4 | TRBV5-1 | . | TGCGCCAGCAGCCCCAGACAGGGGGCCAATGAAAAACTGTTTTTT | CASSPRQGANEKLFF
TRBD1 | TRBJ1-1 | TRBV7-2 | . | TGTGCCAGCAGCTTATCCTCCGGGACAGGGGGCACTGAAGCTTTCTTT | CASSLSSGTGGTEAFF
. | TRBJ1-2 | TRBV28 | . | TGTGCCAGCAGTTTACAGCTCGGAGGGGCGGATGGCTACACCTTC | CASSLQLGGADGYTF
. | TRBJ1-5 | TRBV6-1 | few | TGTGCCAGCAGGGAACGGACCCTAGGGCCCCAGCATTTT | CASRERTLGPQHF
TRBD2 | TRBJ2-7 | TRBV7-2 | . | TGTGCCAGCAGTTCGGGACTAGCGGGGGGGCGAAGCTCCTACGAGCAGTACTTC | CASSSGLAGGRSSYEQYF
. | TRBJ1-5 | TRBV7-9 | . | TGTGCCAGCAGCCCAAAGGGGGGCTACAATCAGCCCCAGCATTTT | CASSPKGGYNQPQHF
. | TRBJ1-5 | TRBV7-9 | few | TGTGCCAGCAGCGTCGGGGACGACCCGTCGCATTTT | CASSVGDDPSHF
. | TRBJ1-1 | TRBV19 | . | TGTGCCAGTAGAGAAGGGCTCACTGAAGCTTTCTTT | CASREGLTEAFF
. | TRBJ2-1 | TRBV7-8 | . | TGTGCCAGCAGCTTAGACGGAGGGGGGAATGAGCAGTTCTTC | CASSLDGGGNEQFF
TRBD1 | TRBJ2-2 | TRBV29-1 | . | TGCAGCGGGTTCTCCGGGACAGGGAACACCGGGGAGCTGTTTTTT | CSGFSGTGNTGELFF
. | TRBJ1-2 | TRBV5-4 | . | TGCGCCAGCAGCCAAGATGGGCAGAGGGATGGCTACACCTTC | CASSQDGQRDGYTF
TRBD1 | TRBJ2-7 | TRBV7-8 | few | TGTGCCAGCAGGGTTAGACAGGGGCCTTCCTACGAGCAGTACTTC | CASRVRQGPSYEQYF
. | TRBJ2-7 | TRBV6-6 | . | TGTGCCAGCAGTTACTCTACCCCCCCCGCCGAGCAGTACTTC | CASSYSTPPAEQYF
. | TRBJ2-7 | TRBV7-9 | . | TGTGCCAGCAGCCCGAGCTCCTACGAGCAGTACTTC | CASSPSSYEQYF
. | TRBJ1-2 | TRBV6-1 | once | TGTGCCAGCAGTGAAGCATGGGGGGCCTATGGCTACACCTTC | CASSEAWGAYGYTF
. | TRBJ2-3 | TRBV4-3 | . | TGCGCCAGCAGCCAAATAACTAGGGGAATCACAGATACGCAGTATTTT | CASSQITRGITDTQYF
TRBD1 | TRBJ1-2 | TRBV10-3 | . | TGTGCCATCAGCGAGGGGACAGTCTATGGCTACACCTTC | CAISEGTVYGYTF
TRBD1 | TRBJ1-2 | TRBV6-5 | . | TGTGCCAGCAGTAGGGACAGGTCTAACTATGGCTACACCTTC | CASSRDRSNYGYTF
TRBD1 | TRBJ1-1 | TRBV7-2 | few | TGTGCCAGCAGCCTTGCTGGGACAGGGGACACTGAAGCTTTCTTT | CASSLAGTGDTEAFF
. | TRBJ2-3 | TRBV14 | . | TGTGCCAGCAGCCAAGTAACAGGGTTGGCAGATACGCAGTATTTT | CASSQVTGLADTQYF
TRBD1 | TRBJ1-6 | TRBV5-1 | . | TGCGCCAGCAGCTTGTGGGGGGGACAGGGATCACCCCTCCACTTT | CASSLWGGQGSPLHF
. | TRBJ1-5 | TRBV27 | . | TGTGCCAGCACTCAGGCGGCAGGGCCCAATCAGCCCCAGCATTTT | CASTQAAGPNQPQHF
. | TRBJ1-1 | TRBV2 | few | TGTGCCAGCAGTGGGGCCGGGAACACTGAAGCTTTCTTT | CASSGAGNTEAFF
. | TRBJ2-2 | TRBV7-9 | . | TGTGCCAGCAGCTTAGGCTTGGGCCTCTCGCACACCGGGGAGCTGTTTTTT | CASSLGLGLSHTGELFF
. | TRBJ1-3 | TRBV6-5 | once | TGTGCCAGCAGTTACTTACAGGGAAACACCATATATTTT | CASSYLQGNTIYF
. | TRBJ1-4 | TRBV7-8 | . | TGTGCCAACAGCTTAGACCGAAGCCAGGATGAAAAACTGTTTTTT | CANSLDRSQDEKLFF
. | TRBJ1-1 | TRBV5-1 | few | TGCGCCAGCAGCAGGGGATGGGGTGATACTGAAGCTTTCTTT | CASSRGWGDTEAFF
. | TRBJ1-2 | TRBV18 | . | TGTGCCAGCTCCCGAATGGGTGGTGCCTATGGCTACACCTTC | CASSRMGGAYGYTF
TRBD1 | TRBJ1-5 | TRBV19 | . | TGTGCCAGTATGAAAGGGGGCGAGTATAGCAATCAGCCCCAGCATTTT | CASMKGGEYSNQPQHF
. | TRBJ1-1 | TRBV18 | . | TGTGCCAGCTCACCAACCGGGAAAAACACTGAAGCTTTCTTT | CASSPTGKNTEAFF
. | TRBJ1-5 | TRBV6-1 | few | TGTGCCAGCAGTGAAGCTCTGGGGGGCCGGCAGCCCCAGCATTTT | CASSEALGGRQPQHF
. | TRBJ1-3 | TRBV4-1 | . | TGCGCCAGCAGCCAAGACAGGAGCTCTGGAAACACCATATATTTT | CASSQDRSSGNTIYF
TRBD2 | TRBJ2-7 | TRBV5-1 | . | TGCGCCAGCAGCTTGGAGACTAGCGGGGCCAGGAGCTCCTACGAGCAGTACTTC | CASSLETSGARSSYEQYF
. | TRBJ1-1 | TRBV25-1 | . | TGTGCCAGCAGTGAAGGTCTCGGGTCTTCCCGGGGCACTGAAGCTTTCTTT | CASSEGLGSSRGTEAFF
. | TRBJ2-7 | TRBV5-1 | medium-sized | TGCGCCAGCAGCTTGGACGTCCTCTACGAGCAGTACTTC | CASSLDVLYEQYF
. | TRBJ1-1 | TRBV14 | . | TGTGCCAGCAGCCAAGGGACGTTAACCGGGACTTGGAACACTGAAGCTTTCTTT | CASSQGTLTGTWNTEAFF
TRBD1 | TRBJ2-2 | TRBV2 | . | TGTGCCAGCAGCCTACAGGGGTTCGGGGAGCTGTTTTTT | CASSLQGFGELFF